This T cell receptor beta chain was obtained from a study of CD8+CD57+ T cells in acquired aplastic anemia. Background on the study: CD4+ and CD8+ cells, once sorted, gave DNA averaging approximately 3.4 ug. General study points: Shared by patients and controls, almost 30 CD8+ CDR3s were abundant in patients.

Trimming stripped 1 base from V and 4 bases from J, with 13 bases between. Germline V CDR1 and CDR2: SEHNR, FQNEAQ (reference sequence). CDR3 length: 15 amino acids. Sequencing was done on patients that had shown CD8+CD57+ cell expansion by flow cytometry. Severe acquired aplastic anemia was the diagnosis recorded for all patients. Remarks on this clonotype: What it binds is unknown.

TCR beta VDJ combinations and CDR3 sequences were profiled from genomic DNA. TCRdb passed the reads through MiXCR, listing each CDR3 protein once. The sample consists of approximately 180,000 distinct CDR3 sequences, 47% of them appearing once. This clonotype originated in a human donor with aplastic anemia. The V call is TRBV7-9, the J call TRBJ1-2, with D possibly being TRBD1 (6 bases). Sequences were obtained from sorted CD4+, CD8+, or CD8+CD57+ T cells (not recorded which) from PBMCs. CDR3 residues: CASSLEAQGSYGYTF. The CDR3 DNA follows: TGTGCCAGCAGCTTAGAGGCACAGGGTTCCTATGGCTACACCTTC.